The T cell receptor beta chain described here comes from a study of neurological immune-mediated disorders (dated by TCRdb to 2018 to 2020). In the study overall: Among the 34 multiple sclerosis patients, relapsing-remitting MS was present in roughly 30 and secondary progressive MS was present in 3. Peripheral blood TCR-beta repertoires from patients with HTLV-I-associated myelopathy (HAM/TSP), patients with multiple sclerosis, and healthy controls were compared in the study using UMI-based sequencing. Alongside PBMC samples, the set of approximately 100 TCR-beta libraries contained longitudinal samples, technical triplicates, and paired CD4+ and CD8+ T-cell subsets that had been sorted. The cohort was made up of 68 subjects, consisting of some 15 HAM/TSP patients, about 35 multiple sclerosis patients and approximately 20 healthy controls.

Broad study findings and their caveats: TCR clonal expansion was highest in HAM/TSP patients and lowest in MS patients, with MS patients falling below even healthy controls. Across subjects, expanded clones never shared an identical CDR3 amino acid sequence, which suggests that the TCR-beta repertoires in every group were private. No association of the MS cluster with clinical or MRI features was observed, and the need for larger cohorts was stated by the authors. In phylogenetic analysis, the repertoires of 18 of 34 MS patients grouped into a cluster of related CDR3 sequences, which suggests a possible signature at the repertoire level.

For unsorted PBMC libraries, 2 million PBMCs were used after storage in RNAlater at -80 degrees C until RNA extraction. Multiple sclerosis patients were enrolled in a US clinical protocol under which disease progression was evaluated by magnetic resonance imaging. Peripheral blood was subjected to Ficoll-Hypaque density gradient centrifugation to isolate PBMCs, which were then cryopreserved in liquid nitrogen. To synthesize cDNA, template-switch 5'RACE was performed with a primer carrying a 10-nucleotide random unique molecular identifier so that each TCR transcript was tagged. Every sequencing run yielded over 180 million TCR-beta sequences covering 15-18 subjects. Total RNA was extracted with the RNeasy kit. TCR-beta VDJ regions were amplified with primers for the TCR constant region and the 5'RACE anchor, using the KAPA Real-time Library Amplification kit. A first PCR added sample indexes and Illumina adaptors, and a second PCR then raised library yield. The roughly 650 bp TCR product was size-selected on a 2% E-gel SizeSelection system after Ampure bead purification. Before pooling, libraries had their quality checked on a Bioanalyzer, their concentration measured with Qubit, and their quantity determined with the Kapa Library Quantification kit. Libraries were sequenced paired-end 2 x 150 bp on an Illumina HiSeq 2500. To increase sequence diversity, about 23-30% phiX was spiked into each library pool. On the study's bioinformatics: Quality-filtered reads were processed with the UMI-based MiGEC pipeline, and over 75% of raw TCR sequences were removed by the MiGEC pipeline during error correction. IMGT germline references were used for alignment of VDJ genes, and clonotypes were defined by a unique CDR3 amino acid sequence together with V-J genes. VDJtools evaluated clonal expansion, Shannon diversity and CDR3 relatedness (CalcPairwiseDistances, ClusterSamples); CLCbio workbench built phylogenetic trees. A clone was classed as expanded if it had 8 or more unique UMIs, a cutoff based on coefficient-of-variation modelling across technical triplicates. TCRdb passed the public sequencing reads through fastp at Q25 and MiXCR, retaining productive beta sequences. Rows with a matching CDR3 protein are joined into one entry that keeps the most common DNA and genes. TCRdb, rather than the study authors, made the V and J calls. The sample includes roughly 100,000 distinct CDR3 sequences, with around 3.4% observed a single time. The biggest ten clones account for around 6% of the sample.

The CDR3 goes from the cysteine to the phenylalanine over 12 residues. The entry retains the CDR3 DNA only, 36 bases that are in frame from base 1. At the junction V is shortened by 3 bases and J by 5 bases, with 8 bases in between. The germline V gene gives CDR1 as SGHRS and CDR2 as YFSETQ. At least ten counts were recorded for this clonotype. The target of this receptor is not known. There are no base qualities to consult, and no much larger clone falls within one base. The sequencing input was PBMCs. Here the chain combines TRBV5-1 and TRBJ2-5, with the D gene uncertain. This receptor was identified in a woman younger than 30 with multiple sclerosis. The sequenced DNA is TGCGCCAGCAGCTATGACCGGGAGACCCAGTACTTC. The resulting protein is CASSYDRETQYF.